The sequence of this T cell receptor (beta chain) was determined in a study of cytomegalovirus exposure and HLA in healthy donors. The PCR had 60 Vbeta and 13 Jbeta primers. Generated by immunoSEQ multiplex PCR, the TCRdb table keeps only in-frame clones and is missing some. The sample records approximately 100,000 clones, around 80% being singletons. CDR1 is SGHKS, CDR2 YYEKEE, per germline (reference sequence). The V and J ends lost 1 base and 0 bases respectively, with 11 bases between them. This CDR3 is 16 amino acids long. The rearrangement joins TRBV5-5 to TRBJ1-3; D uncertain. The sequenced sample consisted of PBMCs. The sequence derives from a woman aged 40 to 50 in good health and CMV-seronegative. The CDR3: CASSLRQATSGNTIYF. DNA of the CDR3: TGTGCCAGCAGCTTGAGGCAGGCGACCTCTGGAAACACCATATATTTT. Looking up the rest from reference TRBV5-5 and TRBJ1-3 gives the full variable domain: DAGVTQSPTHLIKTRGQQVTLRCSPISGHKSVSWYQQVLGQGPQFIFQYYEKEERGRGNFPDRFSARQFPNYSSELNVNALLLGDSALYLCASSLRQATSGNTIYFGEGSWLTVV.